The 32 T cell receptor beta chains below come from one sample, sequenced in a study of cytomegalovirus exposure and HLA in healthy donors. PCR amplification relied on 60 Vbeta primers (plus 13 Jbeta primers). Clones were sequenced by immunoSEQ multiplex PCR, and TCRdb holds only the in-frame ones, with some missing. The sample carries under 200,000 clones, 86% recorded once. The sample comprised PBMCs. These receptors were obtained from a woman in her twenties or thirties in good health and CMV-seronegative.

The chain uses TRBV5-1 and TRBJ1-2; D remains ambiguous. The V end lost 6 bases, the J end lost 3 bases, and 15 bases lay between the germline ends. Germline CDR1 and CDR2: SGHRS and YFSETQ. The CDR3 is made up of 14 amino acids. DNA for the CDR3: TGCGCCAGCACTCAGACACCCTGGGACTATGGCTACACCTTC. It is translated as CASTQTPWDYGYTF.

The chain recombines TRBV5-1 with TRBJ1-6, with D possibly being TRBD1 (5 bases). V dropped 2 bases and J dropped 5 bases, with 5 bases sitting between them. Germline assignment: CDR1 SGHRS and CDR2 YFSETQ. The CDR3 is 13 residues long. The CDR3 spells CASSFRDNSPLHF. CDR3 coding DNA: TGCGCCAGCAGCTTCAGGGATAATTCACCCCTCCACTTT.

The gene calls are TRBV4-2 and TRBJ1-4; D ambiguous. The CDR3 sequence is 15 residues long. Per the germline V gene, CDR1 is LGHNA and CDR2 is YNFKEQ. V was pared by 5 bases and J by 6 bases, with 16 bases between. This chain's CDR3 is CASSDSMNGDEKLFF. CDR3 bases: TGTGCCAGCAGCGATTCAATGAACGGGGATGAAAAACTGTTTTTT.

The chain carries TRBV6-5 and TRBJ2-1, with a possible D match to TRBD1 (5 bases). The V end lost 6 bases, the J end lost 0 bases, and 12 bases lay between the germline ends. The CDR3 has 15 amino acids. CDR1 is MNHEY and CDR2 is SVGAGI in the germline V gene. The CDR3 loop reads CASSPDSSSYNEQFF. DNA for the CDR3: TGTGCCAGCAGCCCTGACAGTAGCTCCTACAATGAGCAGTTCTTC.

This sequence joins TRBV19 and TRBJ1-2, with a weak D call TRBD1 (6 bases). Looked up from germline, CDR1 is LNHDA and CDR2 is SQIVND (reference sequence). This CDR3 contains 15 residues. Trimming left V 7 bases short and J 3 bases short, with 18 bases between. The CDR3 protein is CASIKLDSPDYGYTF. The DNA of the CDR3 is TGTGCCAGTATAAAACTGGACAGTCCGGACTATGGCTACACCTTC.

The chain has TRBV5-1 and TRBJ1-1, with D unclear. With 0 bases removed from V and 1 base from J, the gap between germline ends came to 7 bases. This CDR3 is built from 14 residues. Germline CDR1 is SGHRS and CDR2 is YFSETQ. Here the CDR3 DNA reads TGCGCCAGCAGCTTGGAATCCGGGAACACTGAAGCTTTCTTT. Its translation is CASSLESGNTEAFF.

The chain is built from TRBV11-2 and TRBJ2-3; D is uncertain. V gave up 3 bases and J gave up 2 bases, with 15 bases separating them. The germline V gene has CDR1 SGHAT and CDR2 FQNNGV. This CDR3 has 16 residues. CDR3 amino acids: CASSFNPPGTTDTQYF. DNA of the CDR3: TGTGCCAGCAGCTTTAACCCCCCAGGAACCACAGATACGCAGTATTTT.

This chain links TRBV19 with TRBJ2-7; 7 bases match TRBD1. The germline V gene encodes CDR1 LNHDA and CDR2 SQIVND (reference sequence). V shed 10 bases and J 2 bases; nucleotides not matched to a gene: 8. This CDR3 contains 13 residues. The CDR3 region has the DNA TGTGCCACCCGGGACAGCCAGACCTACGAGCAGTACTTC. It yields the protein CATRDSQTYEQYF.

The chain recombines TRBV27 with TRBJ2-1; D is undetermined. Germline V gene sequence: CDR1 MNHEY, CDR2 SMNVEV (reference sequence). The CDR3 sequence is 14 residues long. V was shortened by 2 bases and J by 0 bases, with 5 bases between the two germline ends. Written as DNA, the CDR3 is TGTGCCAGCAGTTTACGGAGCTCCTACAATGAGCAGTTCTTC. It specifies CASSLRSSYNEQFF.

The rearrangement joins TRBV11-2 to TRBJ2-3, with TRBD1 matching 7 bases. The CDR3 is made up of 14 amino acids. J lost 5 bases, V lost 5 bases, and 7 bases had no gene match. Germline CDR1 reads SGHAT; CDR2 reads FQNNGV. CDR3 nucleotides: TGTGCCAGCAGCGTTGACAGGGTAGGAGATACGCAGTATTTT. This gives the protein CASSVDRVGDTQYF.

V gene TRBV7-9 combines with J gene TRBJ2-5; D gene unclear. The ends were cut back, 1 base at V and 3 bases at J, with 12 bases in the middle. Germline CDR1 reads SEHNR; CDR2 reads FQNEAQ (reference sequence). The CDR3 has 15 amino acids. The DNA of the CDR3 is TGTGCCAGCAGCTTAGTTTTGGCTGTTGAAGAGACCCAGTACTTC. Translating it yields CASSLVLAVEETQYF.

The gene calls are TRBV7-9 and TRBJ2-3; a weak D match, TRBD1 (6 bases). Germline V CDR1 and CDR2: SEHNR, FQNEAQ (reference sequence). This CDR3 has 16 residues. Trimming shortened V by 4 bases and J by 1 base, and 15 bases separated the two germline ends. This CDR3 is CASSSPNRAGTDTQYF. In nucleotides, the CDR3 is TGTGCCAGCAGCTCCCCAAACAGGGCGGGCACAGATACGCAGTATTTT.

The V and J genes are TRBV28 and TRBJ2-7; the D is unclear. This CDR3 comprises 14 residues. Trimming cost V 3 bases and J 2 bases, with 11 bases left between them. The V gene's germline CDR1 is MDHEN and CDR2 SYDVKM. In nucleotides, the CDR3 is TGTGCCAGCAGTTTTTCAGTTCCAGCCTACGAGCAGTACTTC. It specifies CASSFSVPAYEQYF.

The chain combines TRBV7-3 with TRBJ2-2; 11 bases are a match to TRBD2. Germline lookup yields CDR1 SGHTA and CDR2 FQGTGA. The trim removed 6 bases at V and 5 bases at J, leaving 5 bases unmatched. The CDR3 runs 15 residues. The CDR3, as DNA: TGTGCCAGCAGGCTACTAGCGGGGGAGACCGGGGAGCTGTTTTTT. This gives the protein CASRLLAGETGELFF.

This clone was recorded once. This rearrangement joins TRBV5-5 to TRBJ2-7; D is unresolved. From germline, CDR1 is SGHKS and CDR2 YYEKEE (reference sequence). This CDR3 has 13 residues. V was clipped by 2 bases and J by 4 bases, with 10 bases between them. The CDR3 DNA reads TGTGCCAGCAGCTTCTCTCCAGGATACGAGCAGTACTTC. Translated: CASSFSPGYEQYF.

V and J are TRBV5-1 and TRBJ2-1; D is perhaps TRBD1 (6 bases). The germline V gene encodes CDR1 SGHRS and CDR2 YFSETQ. The CDR3 has 13 amino acids. V shed 2 bases and J shed 4 bases, with 7 bases lying between them. This chain's CDR3 is CASSFGQYNEQFF. CDR3 DNA sequence: TGCGCCAGCAGCTTTGGACAGTACAATGAGCAGTTCTTC.

J is TRBJ2-1 and V is TRBV5-1; D is uncertain. The CDR3 totals 11 residues. Germline CDR1 and CDR2: SGHRS and YFSETQ. V was trimmed by 3 bases and J by 5 bases, leaving 3 bases between them. CDR3 protein: CASSYNNEQFF. In DNA form, the CDR3 reads TGCGCCAGCAGCTACAACAATGAGCAGTTCTTC.

The chain carries TRBV28 and TRBJ2-5; tentative D call: TRBD2 (6 bases). V was trimmed by 10 bases and J by 5 bases, leaving 17 bases between them. The CDR3 runs to 13 residues. Per germline, CDR1 MDHEN and CDR2 SYDVKM. DNA of the CDR3: TGTGCCACCAAGCTATTAGGAGGGGAGACCCAGTACTTC. Amino acids: CATKLLGGETQYF.

The V call is TRBV11-2, the J call TRBJ1-4; TRBD1 aligns across 7 bases. Germline V lookup: CDR1 SGHAT, CDR2 FQNNGV. Trimming at V came to 1 base and at J to 8 bases, leaving 4 bases not matched to a gene. CDR3 size: 14 residues. The CDR3 bases are TGTGCCAGCAGCTTAGGTCAGGGGGTCGAAAAACTGTTTTTT. As protein: CASSLGQGVEKLFF.

The genes are TRBV4-1 and TRBJ2-2, with D tentatively TRBD1 (5 bases). In germline, CDR1 is MGHRA, CDR2 YSYEKL. With 4 bases removed from V and 0 bases from J, the gap between germline ends came to 15 bases. The CDR3 loop spans 17 amino acids. The DNA of the CDR3 is TGCGCCAGCAGCCCTACAAGGACACAGCCGAACACCGGGGAGCTGTTTTTT. This codes for CASSPTRTQPNTGELFF.

The chain employs TRBV10-3 and TRBJ2-1; D might be TRBD2 (7 bases). V gave up 11 bases and J gave up 3 bases, with 17 bases separating them. Germline V lookup: CDR1 ENHRY, CDR2 SYGVKD. The CDR3 spans 14 residues. The DNA of the CDR3 is TGTGCCGGGGGGGCGGGAGCGATCTACAATGAGCAGTTCTTC. Residues: CAGGAGAIYNEQFF.

J is TRBJ2-2 and V is TRBV9, with D perhaps TRBD1 (7 bases). The CDR3 totals 14 residues. The germline V gene has CDR1 SGDLS and CDR2 YYNGEE. V was pared by 3 bases and J by 6 bases, with 12 bases between. The CDR3 spells CASSGGRGAGELFF. In DNA form, the CDR3 reads TGTGCCAGCAGCGGGGGCAGGGGGGCCGGGGAGCTGTTTTTT.

The V call is TRBV29-1, the J call TRBJ2-1, with D possibly being TRBD2 (6 bases). V was cut by 5 bases and J by 7 bases, with 9 bases left in between. The CDR3 is 11 amino acids. CDR1 is SQVTM and CDR2 is ANQGSEA in the germline V gene. The CDR3, as DNA: TGCAGCGTTACCGGGAGAAATGAGCAGTTCTTC. This gives the protein CSVTGRNEQFF.

The chain recombines TRBV4-1 with TRBJ2-7, with a weak D call TRBD1 (7 bases). The CDR3 is 16 amino acids. Trimming cost V 1 base and J 5 bases, with 18 bases left between them. CDR1 MGHRA and CDR2 YSYEKL come from the germline V gene. CDR3 amino acids: CASSQGVGGRGDEQYF. CDR3 bases: TGCGCCAGCAGCCAAGGTGTAGGGGGCAGGGGGGACGAGCAGTACTTC.

The chain recombines TRBV7-9 with TRBJ2-7; maybe TRBD2 (5 bases). This CDR3 spans 15 amino acids. Trimming cost V 5 bases and J 6 bases, with 20 bases left between them. CDR1 is SEHNR and CDR2 is FQNEAQ in the germline V gene (reference sequence). The CDR3 loop reads CASSPRLVGRGEQYF. DNA for the CDR3: TGTGCCAGCAGCCCACGGCTCGTGGGGAGAGGCGAGCAGTACTTC.

This chain uses TRBV14 with TRBJ2-1; a weak D match, TRBD1 (5 bases). Germline V gives CDR1 SGHDN, CDR2 FVKESK. The germline V and J ends were trimmed by 0 bases and 16 bases, with 16 bases remaining between them. This CDR3 comprises 13 residues. The CDR3 region has the DNA TGTGCCAGCAGCCAAGATTGGCAGGGTATAGGTTTCTTC. It is translated as CASSQDWQGIGFF.

The CDR3 protein is CASSFLARNEQFF. The CDR3 region has the DNA TGTGCCAGCAGTTTTCTAGCGAGGAATGAGCAGTTCTTC. The chain combines TRBV28 with TRBJ2-1; possibly TRBD2 for D (6 bases). Between the trimmed V and J ends, which lost 3 bases and 7 bases, there was a span of 10 bases. Germline V gene data show CDR1 as MDHEN and CDR2 as SYDVKM. The CDR3 length is 13 residues.

This clone was detected a few times. This sequence joins TRBV11-1 and TRBJ1-5, with 10 bases aligning to TRBD1. V shed 5 bases, J shed 0 bases, and the junction held 10 bases outside the gene matches. The germline gives CDR1 SGHAT, CDR2 FQDESV (reference sequence). This CDR3 comprises 18 residues. The CDR3 region is CASSPGTGVTYSNQPQHF. In nucleotides, the CDR3 is TGTGCCAGCAGCCCCGGGACAGGGGTCACCTATAGCAATCAGCCCCAGCATTTT.

The chain joins TRBV27 to TRBJ2-7; 9 bases map to TRBD1. V shed 4 bases, J shed 3 bases, and the junction held 7 bases outside the gene matches. CDR1 and CDR2 from the germline V gene are MNHEY and SMNVEV (reference sequence). This CDR3 is built from 15 residues. CDR3 DNA: TGTGCCAGCAGTTACGGGACAGGGAGGTTCTACGAGCAGTACTTC. Its translation: CASSYGTGRFYEQYF.

The V call is TRBV6-1, the J call TRBJ1-5; no firm D call. The CDR3 runs to 13 residues. From germline, CDR1 is MNHNS and CDR2 SASEGT. The ends were cut back, 5 bases at V and 4 bases at J, with 9 bases in the middle. The CDR3 coding sequence is TGTGCCAGCAGTTCCGAGGGTAATCAGCCCCAGCATTTT. Residues: CASSSEGNQPQHF.

This clone has only one observation. This sequence joins TRBV11-3 and TRBJ2-1, with TRBD2 as a possible D gene (6 bases). The CDR3 is 15 residues long. V lost 1 base to trimming and J lost 9 bases, with 16 bases between them. Germline V gene data show CDR1 as SGHNT and CDR2 as YENEEA. CDR3 bases: TGTGCCAGCAGCTTAGGAGCGGGCCATCCCACTGAGCAGTTCTTC. This codes for CASSLGAGHPTEQFF.

The chain has TRBV6-6 and TRBJ1-2, with 7 bases that match TRBD1. Germline V gives CDR1 MNHNY, CDR2 SVGAGI (reference sequence). Losses at the gene ends were 5 bases for V and 7 bases for J; bases not matched to a gene: 7. The CDR3 loop spans 13 amino acids. CDR3 in DNA: TGTGCCAGCAGTACGAGACAGGGAGGTGGCTACACCTTC. The encoded protein is CASSTRQGGGYTF.